The 2 T cell receptor beta chains below all came from one sample that was sequenced in a study of Graves' ophthalmopathy and Graves' hyperthyroidism. Amplified material comprised TCR beta CDR3 regions derived from RNA transcripts. An opening RT-PCR round employed HTBI primers and preceded a second-round multiplex PCR. A single record per CDR3 protein comes from TCRdb applying MiXCR to the multiplex PCR reads. The top ten clones hold roughly 7% of a sample with 350,000 to 400,000 distinct CDR3 sequences, approximately 15% of them seen once. Sample: peripheral blood. The receptor set was obtained from a woman between 18 and 29 years old with stable Graves' hyperthyroidism.

This clonotype was seen many times. The V and J genes are TRBV5-1 and TRBJ2-3, with 7 bases aligning to TRBD1. Germline-derived CDR1 and CDR2 are SGHRS and YFSETQ. V lost 0 bases to trimming and J lost 8 bases; unmatched junction nucleotides: 12. The CDR3 runs 16 residues. For the CDR3, the DNA is TGCGCCAGCAGCTTGGCCTGGGACAGCAGCCATGGTACGCAGTATTTT. This translates into CASSLAWDSSHGTQYF.

This clonotype was observed a handful of times. The genes are TRBV12-3 or TRBV12-4 and TRBJ1-1, with a tentative D call TRBD1 (5 bases). This CDR3 has 15 residues. Trimming removed 4 bases at V and 4 bases at J, with 16 bases between. CDR3 nucleotides: TGTGCCAGCAGTTCAACCGGGACCGGGGGCACTGAAGCTTTCTTT. Protein product: CASSSTGTGGTEAFF.